Described below is a single TCR beta chain sequence and its context. As yet, its antigen is unknown. The sample originates from a study of OX40 agonist ivuxolimab in advanced cancers. Looking at the study overall: Hepatocellular carcinoma, melanoma, renal cell or head and neck cancer was diagnosed in the dose-escalation patients. Points from the study as a whole: Some of the lowest clonal expansion was seen in partial responders at 0.1-3.0 mg/kg.

The protocol was immunoSEQ multiplex PCR, while the TCRdb copy is restricted to in-frame clones and leaves out a portion. The sample includes around 48,000 clones, about 74% seen only once; the top ten take 2.6%. Trimming removed 11 bases at V and 0 bases at J, with 13 bases between. The length of the CDR3 is 14 residues. The sample consisted of CD4+ or CD8+ T cells sorted from blood, taken in a trial of the OX40 agonist ivuxolimab. The chain couples TRBV23-1 to TRBJ2-2; perhaps TRBD2 as D (6 bases). TRBV23-1 is given ORF status, its function remaining uncertain. This clonotype was sampled from an adult with an advanced solid tumor such as melanoma, head and neck, liver or kidney cancer. This CDR3 reads CARHGGTNTGELFF. The CDR3 nucleotides read TGCGCCCGCCACGGGGGTACGAACACCGGGGAGCTGTTTTTT.